Here is one T cell receptor beta chain with its context. No cognate antigen has been identified for it. One base away there is no much larger clone; base qualities are not given. The data derive from a study of PD-1 blockade in classical Hodgkin lymphoma (dated by TCRdb to 2020 to 2021). Notes on the research overall: Nivolumab dosing was 3 mg/kg intravenously every 2 weeks, continuing until either disease progression or unacceptable toxicity. The study used TCR beta sequencing and CyTOF to define a peripheral blood immune signature of response to PD-1 blockade in classical Hodgkin lymphoma.

What the authors observed across the whole study: Lower diversity was observed in patients in whom nivolumab was started less than 1 year after ASCT, and these patients were excluded from later analyses so that confounding by immune reconstitution would be avoided. Baseline TCR diversity was reported as lower in newly diagnosed patients than in healthy donors, and lower still in relapsed/refractory patients. The study was limited to a single clinical trial cohort, and causes of repertoire differences, possibly disease activity or prior therapy, remained undefined. Trial patients with a complete response had baseline diversity similar to that of newly diagnosed patients, while partial responders and progressors had significantly lower diversity. CD4+ but not CD8+ TCR diversity rose significantly by C4D1 (p=0.0027 vs p=0.16), most apparent in complete responders (p=0.02).

Trimming accounts for 0 bases at V and 6 bases at J, while the number of junction bases matched to no gene is 13. The CDR3 starts with the cysteine, ends with the phenylalanine, and has 17 residues. This entry keeps only the CDR3 DNA: 51 bases, framed from base 1. Looking up the germline V gene yields CDR1 SGHNT and CDR2 YENEEA. The time point label, as the study defines it: cycle 4 day 1 (C4D1), after 6 weeks of nivolumab. Every trial patient had relapsed following autologous stem cell transplantation, and prior brentuximab vedotin exposure was what differed among cohorts A, B and C. The trial cohort included around 56 patients with relapsed/refractory classical Hodgkin lymphoma, and each patient had a best overall response of complete response, partial response or progressive disease. Single-agent nivolumab was administered to trial patients in the multi-cohort phase II CheckMate 205 trial. An independent review committee assessed best overall response by applying the 2007 International Working Group response criteria. Trial PBMCs were collected just before the start of nivolumab (C1D1) and during therapy at cycle 2 day 1 and cycle 4 day 1. After peripheral blood was drawn into 8 mL Vacutainer Cell Preparation Tubes, PBMCs were isolated by centrifugation and then cryopreserved.

The Qiagen DNeasy kit was used to extract genomic DNA from unsorted PBMCs and from the negatively selected CD4+ and CD8+ fractions. Amplification of TCR beta CDR3 regions was done by immunoSEQ multiplex PCR with primers that anneal to V and J segments. A synthetic immune receptor repertoire was used to minimize amplification bias, and any remaining bias was removed computationally after sequencing. Per the original workflow: Repertoire diversity was quantified as the Shannon entropy index using custom Python scripts. Unsorted, CD4+ and CD8+ repertoires were analyzed separately, except in combined analyses where CD4+ and CD8+ sequences were merged in silico. Clonal expansion was defined as a frequency increase of at least 2-fold after treatment compared with C1D1, and clones undetected at baseline were assigned a pseudocount of 0.5. Clones with 0 or 1 copy at C1D1 were classified as singleton clones, and clones with 2 or more copies were classified as non-singleton clones. Clones expanded in unsorted samples were labelled as CD4+, CD8+ or unknown by matching protein sequences in sorted samples from the same patient. Wilcoxon tests were applied to paired samples to test diversity changes from C1D1 to C4D1. TCRdb obtained this table from immuneACCESS and retained in-frame rearrangements with V and J assigned. These tables miss some clones; where compared with another copy, unresolved V genes account for less than half of the shortfall, and the remainder is unexplained. That table supplies the V and J calls and clone size; D and trimming were determined from the DNA. Within this sample are tens of thousands of clones, with approximately 80% of them counted one time only. Under 20% of the sample is in the top ten clones.

This sequence originates from a human donor with classical Hodgkin lymphoma. The rearranged segments are TRBV11-3 and TRBJ1-2, and TRBD1 matches 7 of the central bases. The sequencing used peripheral blood mononuclear cells (PBMCs), collected before the fourth cycle of nivolumab. The DNA sequence reads TGTGCCAGCAGCTTAGATCTATCAGGGGGGGCCTACCATGGCTACACCTTC. This gives the protein CASSLDLSGGAYHGYTF.